What follows is one TCR beta chain and its context. Profiled with immunoSEQ multiplex PCR; TCRdb holds only in-frame clones, not every one. The table shows roughly 62,000 clones, with 91% occurring only once. The ends lost 5 bases at V and 2 bases at J; junction bases unmatched: 6. The CDR3 extends over 15 amino acids. Per the germline V gene, CDR1 is SEHNR and CDR2 is FQNEAQ (reference sequence). This entry belongs to a study of technical replicates of blood from a handful of donors. The J gene is TRBJ2-7, the V gene TRBV7-9; TRBD2 agrees at 10 bases. This TCR derives from a human donor in good health. Some clones in this sample may be carry-over from other donors' samples. Material for sequencing was PBMCs. CDR3 amino acids: CASSRRTSGTYEQYF. The CDR3 DNA sequence: TGTGCCAGCAGCCGGAGGACTAGCGGCACCTACGAGCAGTACTTC.